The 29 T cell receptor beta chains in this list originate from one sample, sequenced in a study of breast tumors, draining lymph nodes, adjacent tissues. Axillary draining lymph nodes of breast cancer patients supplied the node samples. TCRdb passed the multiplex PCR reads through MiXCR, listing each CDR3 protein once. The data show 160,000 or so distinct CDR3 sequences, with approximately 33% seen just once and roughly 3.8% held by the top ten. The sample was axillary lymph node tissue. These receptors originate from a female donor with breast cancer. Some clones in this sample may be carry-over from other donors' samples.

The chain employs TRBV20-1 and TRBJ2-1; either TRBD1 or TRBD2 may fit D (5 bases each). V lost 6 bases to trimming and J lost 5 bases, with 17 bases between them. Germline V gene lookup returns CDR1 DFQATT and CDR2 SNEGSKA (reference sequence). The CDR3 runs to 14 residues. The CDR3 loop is CSANSGVGDNEQFF. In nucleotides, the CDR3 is TGCAGTGCCAACTCCGGAGTGGGGGACAATGAGCAGTTCTTC.

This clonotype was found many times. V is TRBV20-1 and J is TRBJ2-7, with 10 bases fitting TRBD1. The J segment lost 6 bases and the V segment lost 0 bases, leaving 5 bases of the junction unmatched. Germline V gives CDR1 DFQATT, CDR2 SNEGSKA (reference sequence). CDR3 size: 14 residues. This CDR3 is CSARDVTGGFEQYF. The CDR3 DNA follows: TGCAGTGCTAGAGATGTGACAGGGGGCTTCGAGCAGTACTTC.

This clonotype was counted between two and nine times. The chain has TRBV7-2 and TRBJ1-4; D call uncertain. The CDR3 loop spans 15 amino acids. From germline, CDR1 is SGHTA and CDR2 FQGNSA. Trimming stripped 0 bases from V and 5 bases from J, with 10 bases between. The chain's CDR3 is CASSLAPAQNEKLFF. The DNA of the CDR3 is TGTGCCAGCAGCTTAGCCCCAGCCCAAAATGAAAAACTGTTTTTT.

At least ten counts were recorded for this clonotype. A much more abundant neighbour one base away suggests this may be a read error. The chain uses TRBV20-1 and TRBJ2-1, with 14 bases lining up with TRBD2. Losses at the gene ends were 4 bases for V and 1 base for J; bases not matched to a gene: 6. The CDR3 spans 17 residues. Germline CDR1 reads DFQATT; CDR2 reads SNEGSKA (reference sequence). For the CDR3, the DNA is TGCAGTGCTATCGGGACTAGCGGGAGTACATCCTACAATGAGCAGTTCTTC. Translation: CSAIGTSGSTSYNEQFF.

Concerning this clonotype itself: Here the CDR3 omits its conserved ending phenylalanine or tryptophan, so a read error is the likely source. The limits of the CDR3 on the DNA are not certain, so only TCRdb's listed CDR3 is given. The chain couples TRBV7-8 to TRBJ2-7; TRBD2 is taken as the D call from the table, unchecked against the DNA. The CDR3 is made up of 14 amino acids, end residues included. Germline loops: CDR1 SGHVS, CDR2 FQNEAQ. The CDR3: CASSFLRGAYEQHL.

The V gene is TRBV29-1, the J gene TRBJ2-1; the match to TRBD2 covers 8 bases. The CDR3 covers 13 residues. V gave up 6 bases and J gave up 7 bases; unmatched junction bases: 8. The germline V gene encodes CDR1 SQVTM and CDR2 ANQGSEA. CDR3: CSVFGGAGNEQFF. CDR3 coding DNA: TGCAGCGTATTCGGGGGGGCCGGGAATGAGCAGTTCTTC.

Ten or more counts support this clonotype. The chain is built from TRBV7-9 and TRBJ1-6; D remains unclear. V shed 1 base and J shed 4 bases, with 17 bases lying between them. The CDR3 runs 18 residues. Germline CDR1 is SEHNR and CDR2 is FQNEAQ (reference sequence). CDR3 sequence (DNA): TGTGCCAGCAGCTTAGGCGGCGGTACTGAAGGATATAATTCACCCCTCCACTTT. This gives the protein CASSLGGGTEGYNSPLHF.

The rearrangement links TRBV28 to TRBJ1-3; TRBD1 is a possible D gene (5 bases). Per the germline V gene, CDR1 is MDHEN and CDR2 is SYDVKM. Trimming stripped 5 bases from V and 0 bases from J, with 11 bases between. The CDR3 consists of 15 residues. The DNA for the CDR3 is TGTGCCAGCAGTGTAACAGGTTACTCTGGAAACACCATATATTTT. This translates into CASSVTGYSGNTIYF.

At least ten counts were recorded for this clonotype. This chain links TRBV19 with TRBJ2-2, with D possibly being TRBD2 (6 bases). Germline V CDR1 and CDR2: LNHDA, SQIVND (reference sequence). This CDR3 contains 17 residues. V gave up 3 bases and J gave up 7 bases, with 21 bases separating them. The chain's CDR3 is CASSINRRAGSDGELFF. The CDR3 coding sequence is TGTGCCAGTAGTATTAATCGTAGGGCGGGGAGTGACGGGGAGCTGTTTTTT. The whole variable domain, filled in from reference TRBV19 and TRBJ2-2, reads DGGITQSPKYLFRKEGQNVTLSCEQNLNHDAMYWYRQDPGQGLRLIYYSQIVNDFQKGDIAEGYSVSREKKESFPLTVTSAQKNPTAFYLCASSINRRAGSDGELFFGEGSRLTVL.

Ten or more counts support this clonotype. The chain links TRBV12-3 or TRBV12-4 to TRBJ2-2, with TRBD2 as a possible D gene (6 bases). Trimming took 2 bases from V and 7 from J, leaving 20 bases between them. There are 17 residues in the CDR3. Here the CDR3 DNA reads TGTGCCAGCAGTTTAAACATAGGAGGGCAGATCAACGGGGAGCTGTTTTTT. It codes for CASSLNIGGQINGELFF.

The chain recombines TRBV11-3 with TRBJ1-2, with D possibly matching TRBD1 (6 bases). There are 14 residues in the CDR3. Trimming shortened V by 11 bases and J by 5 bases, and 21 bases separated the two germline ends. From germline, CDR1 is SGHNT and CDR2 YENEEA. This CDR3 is CASKRTEGVYGYTF. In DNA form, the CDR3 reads TGTGCCTCAAAACGGACCGAGGGGGTTTATGGCTACACCTTC.

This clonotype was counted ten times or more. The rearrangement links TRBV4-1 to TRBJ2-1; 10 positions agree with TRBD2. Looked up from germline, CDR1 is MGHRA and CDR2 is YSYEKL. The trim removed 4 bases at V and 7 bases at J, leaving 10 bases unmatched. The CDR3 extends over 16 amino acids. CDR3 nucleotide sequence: TGCGCCAGCAGCCGACTCCCAGCGGGGGGGAGGAATGAGCAGTTCTTC. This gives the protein CASSRLPAGGRNEQFF.

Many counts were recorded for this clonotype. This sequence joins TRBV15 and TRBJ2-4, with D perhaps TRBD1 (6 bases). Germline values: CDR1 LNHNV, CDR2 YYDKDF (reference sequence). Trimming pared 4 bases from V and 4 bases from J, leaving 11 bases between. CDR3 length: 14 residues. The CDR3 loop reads CATSTGHTKNIQYF. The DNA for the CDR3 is TGTGCCACCAGCACGGGACACACGAAAAACATTCAGTACTTC.

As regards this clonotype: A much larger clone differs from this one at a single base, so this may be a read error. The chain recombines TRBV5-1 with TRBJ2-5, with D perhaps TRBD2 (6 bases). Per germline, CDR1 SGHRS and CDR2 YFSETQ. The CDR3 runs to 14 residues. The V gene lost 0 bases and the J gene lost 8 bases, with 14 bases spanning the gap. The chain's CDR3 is CASSLAEWRDTQYF. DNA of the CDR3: TGCGCCAGCAGCTTGGCCGAGTGGAGGGACACCCAGTACTTC.

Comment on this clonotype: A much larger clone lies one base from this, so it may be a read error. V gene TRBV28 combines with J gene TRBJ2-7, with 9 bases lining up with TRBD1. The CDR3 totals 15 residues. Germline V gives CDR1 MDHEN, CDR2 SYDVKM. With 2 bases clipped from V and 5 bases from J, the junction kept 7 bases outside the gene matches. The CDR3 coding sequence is TGTGCCAGCAGTTTACAGGGGACAGGGAGTCACGAGCAGTACTTC. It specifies CASSLQGTGSHEQYF.

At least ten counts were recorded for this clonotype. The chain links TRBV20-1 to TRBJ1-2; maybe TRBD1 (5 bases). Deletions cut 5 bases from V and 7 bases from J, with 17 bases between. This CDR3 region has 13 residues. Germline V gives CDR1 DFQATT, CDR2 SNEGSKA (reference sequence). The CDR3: CSAARQSSLGYTF. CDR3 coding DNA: TGCAGTGCTGCCAGACAGTCCTCCCTTGGCTACACCTTC.

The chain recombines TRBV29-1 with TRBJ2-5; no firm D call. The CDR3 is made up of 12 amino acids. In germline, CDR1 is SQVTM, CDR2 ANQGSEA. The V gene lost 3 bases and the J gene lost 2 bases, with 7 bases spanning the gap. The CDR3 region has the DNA TGCAGCGTTGATGGCAGTCAAGAGACCCAGTACTTC. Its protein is CSVDGSQETQYF. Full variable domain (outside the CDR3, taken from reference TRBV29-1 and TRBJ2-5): SAVISQKPSRDICQRGTSLTIQCQVDSQVTMMFWYRQQPGQSLTLIATANQGSEATYESGFVIDKFPISRPNLTFSTLTVSNMSPEDSSIYLCSVDGSQETQYFGPGTRLLVL.

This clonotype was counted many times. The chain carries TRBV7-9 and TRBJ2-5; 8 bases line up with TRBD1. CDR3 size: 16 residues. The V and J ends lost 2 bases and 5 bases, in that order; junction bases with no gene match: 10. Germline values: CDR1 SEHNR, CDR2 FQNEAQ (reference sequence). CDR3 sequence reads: CASSLPAGGGRETQYF. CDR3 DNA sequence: TGTGCCAGCAGCTTACCAGCAGGGGGCGGACGGGAGACCCAGTACTTC.

CDR3 sequence reads: CASSLGTGEKLFF. The DNA for the CDR3 is TGTGCCAGCAGTTTAGGGACAGGAGAAAAACTGTTTTTT. This chain joins TRBV12-3 or TRBV12-4 and TRBJ1-4; 7 bases map to TRBD1. The CDR3 consists of 13 residues. The V and J ends lost 1 base and 8 bases, in that order; junction bases with no gene match: 1.

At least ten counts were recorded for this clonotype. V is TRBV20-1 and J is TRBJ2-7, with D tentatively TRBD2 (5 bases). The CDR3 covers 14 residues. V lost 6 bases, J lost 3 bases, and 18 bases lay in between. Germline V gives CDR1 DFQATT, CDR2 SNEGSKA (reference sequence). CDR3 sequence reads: CSAPPEGRIYEQYF. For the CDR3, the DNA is TGCAGTGCCCCTCCCGAGGGAAGGATCTACGAGCAGTACTTC.

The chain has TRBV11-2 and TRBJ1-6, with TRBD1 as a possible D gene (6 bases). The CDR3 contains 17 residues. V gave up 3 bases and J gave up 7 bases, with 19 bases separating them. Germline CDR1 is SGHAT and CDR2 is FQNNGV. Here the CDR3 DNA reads TGTGCCAGCAGCTTGGGAGACAGGCCACCGATGAATTCACCCCTCCACTTT. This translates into CASSLGDRPPMNSPLHF.

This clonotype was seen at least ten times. The CDR3 DNA reads TGCGCCAGCAGCTCGGGGAAAGACAGCGGCTACAATGAGCAGTTCTTC. Translated: CASSSGKDSGYNEQFF. V and J are TRBV5-1 and TRBJ2-1; the D gene could be TRBD1 or TRBD2 (5 bases each). Germline V gene lookup returns CDR1 SGHRS and CDR2 YFSETQ. The CDR3 has 16 amino acids. The V gene lost 3 bases and the J gene lost 3 bases, with 16 bases spanning the gap.

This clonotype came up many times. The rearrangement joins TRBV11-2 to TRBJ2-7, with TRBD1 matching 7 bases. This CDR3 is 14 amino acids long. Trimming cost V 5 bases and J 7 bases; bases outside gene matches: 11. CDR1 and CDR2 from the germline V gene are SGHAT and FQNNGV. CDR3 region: CASSTVQGKQEQYF. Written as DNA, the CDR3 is TGTGCCAGCAGCACTGTACAGGGGAAGCAGGAGCAGTACTTC.

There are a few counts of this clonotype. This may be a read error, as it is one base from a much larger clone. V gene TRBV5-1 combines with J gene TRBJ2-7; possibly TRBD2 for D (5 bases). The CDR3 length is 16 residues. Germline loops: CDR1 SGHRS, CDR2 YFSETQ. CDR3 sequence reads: CASGFYQTGSSYEQYF. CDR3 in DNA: TGCGCCAGCGGCTTCTATCAGACTGGGAGCTCCTACGAGCAGTACTTC.

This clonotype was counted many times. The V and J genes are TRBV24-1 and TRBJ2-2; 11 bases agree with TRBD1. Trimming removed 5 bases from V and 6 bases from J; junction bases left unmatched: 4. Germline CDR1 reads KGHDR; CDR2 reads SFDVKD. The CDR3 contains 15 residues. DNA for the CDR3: TGTGCCACCAGTGCTACGGGACAGGGGGCCGGGGAGCTGTTTTTT. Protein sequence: CATSATGQGAGELFF.

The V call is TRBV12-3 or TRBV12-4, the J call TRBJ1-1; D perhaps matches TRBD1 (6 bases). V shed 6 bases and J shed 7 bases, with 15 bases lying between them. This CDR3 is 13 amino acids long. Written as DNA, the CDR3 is TGTGCCAGCAGACTCAGGGGCGACGGTGAAGCTTTCTTT. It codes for CASRLRGDGEAFF.

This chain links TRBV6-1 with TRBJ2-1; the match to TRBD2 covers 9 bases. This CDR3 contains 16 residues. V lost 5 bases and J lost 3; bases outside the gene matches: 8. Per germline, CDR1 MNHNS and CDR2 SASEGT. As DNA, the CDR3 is TGTGCCAGCAGTCCGGAGCGGGAGGATTTCTACAATGAGCAGTTCTTC. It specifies CASSPEREDFYNEQFF.

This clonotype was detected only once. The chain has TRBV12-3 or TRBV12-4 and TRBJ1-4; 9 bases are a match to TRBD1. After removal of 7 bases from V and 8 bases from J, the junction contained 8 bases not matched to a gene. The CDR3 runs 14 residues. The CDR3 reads CASTFRTGDEKLFF. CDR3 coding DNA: TGTGCCAGCACATTCCGGACAGGGGACGAAAAACTGTTTTTT.

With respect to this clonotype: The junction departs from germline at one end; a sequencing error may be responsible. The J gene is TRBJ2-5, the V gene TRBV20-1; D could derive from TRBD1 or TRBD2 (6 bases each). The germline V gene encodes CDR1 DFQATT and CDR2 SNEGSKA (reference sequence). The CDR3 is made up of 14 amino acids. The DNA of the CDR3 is TGCAGTACTAGCAGGGGCATGGGCCAAGAGACCCAGTACTTC. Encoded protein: CSTSRGMGQETQYF.